Each of the 7 T cell receptor beta chains below was sequenced from the same sample in a study of shared clonotypes between healthy human individuals. Produced via immunoSEQ multiplex PCR; TCRdb's table is partial and in-frame only. Among more than 400,000 clones listed, approximately 82% were seen once. Sequencing input: PBMCs. These TCRs come from a woman between 35 and 50 years old in good health. Some clones in this sample may be carry-over from other donors' samples.

This clone has a single count. The chain links TRBV5-6 to TRBJ2-7; D remains unclear. Deletions cut 0 bases from V and 2 bases from J, with 12 bases between. CDR3 length: 15 residues. Germline values: CDR1 SGHDT, CDR2 YYEEEE. The CDR3 here is CASSLGRDGTYEQYF. The CDR3 DNA follows: TGTGCCAGCAGCTTGGGGCGCGACGGTACCTACGAGCAGTACTTC.

This clone was counted between two and nine times. The V and J genes are TRBV4-1 and TRBJ2-7, with D possibly TRBD1 on 6 matching bases. This CDR3 has 16 residues. Looked up from germline, CDR1 is MGHRA and CDR2 is YSYEKL. The V gene lost 6 bases and the J gene lost 2 bases, with 20 bases spanning the gap. The CDR3 DNA is TGCGCCAGCAGACCTAGACAGGAATTGGGACCCTACGAGCAGTACTTC. This translates into CASRPRQELGPYEQYF.

The chain recombines TRBV19 with TRBJ2-7; no firm D call. CDR1 LNHDA and CDR2 SQIVND come from the germline V gene (reference sequence). The CDR3 spans 14 residues. The germline V and J ends were trimmed by 7 bases and 2 bases, with 15 bases remaining between them. CDR3 residues: CASNARLGTYEQYF. In nucleotides, the CDR3 is TGTGCCAGTAATGCGCGTCTGGGGACCTACGAGCAGTACTTC.

The V and J genes are TRBV7-2 and TRBJ2-3, with a weak D call TRBD2 (6 bases). Germline V gene data show CDR1 as SGHTA and CDR2 as FQGNSA. There are 14 residues in the CDR3. V was pared by 2 bases and J by 1 base, with 7 bases between. In nucleotides, the CDR3 is TGTGCCAGCAGCTTAATAGCGGGCACAGATACGCAGTATTTT. This encodes CASSLIAGTDTQYF.

This clone has just a few counts. The CDR3 region has the DNA TGTGCCCTCAGACAGATGGTGAACACTGAAGCTTTCTTT. This sequence encodes CALRQMVNTEAFF. The chain uses TRBV30 and TRBJ1-1; maybe TRBD1 (5 bases). This CDR3 comprises 13 residues. V was shortened by 8 bases and J by 0 bases, with 13 bases between the two germline ends. Germline loops: CDR1 GTSNPN, CDR2 SVGIG (reference sequence).

The rearrangement uses TRBV30 and TRBJ1-6; D gene ambiguous. Per the germline V gene, CDR1 is GTSNPN and CDR2 is SVGIG (reference sequence). The CDR3 has 15 amino acids. Trimming left V 7 bases short and J 0 bases short, with 13 bases between. CDR3 sequence (DNA): TGTGCCTTTTCGAATGAAAGCTCCTATAATTCACCCCTCCACTTT. It translates to CAFSNESSYNSPLHF.

The gene calls are TRBV21-1 and TRBJ2-2; the table gives TRBD1 as D, unverified against the DNA. TRBV21-1 is a pseudogene. The CDR3 consists of 14 residues. The CDR3 coding sequence is TGTGCCAGCAGCAACCTACAGGGCACCGGGGAGCTGTTTTTT. Translation gives CASSNLQGTGELFF.